The 25 T cell receptor beta chains listed next were all sequenced from one sample in a study of blood T cell repertoires in COVID-19. Profiled with immunoSEQ multiplex PCR; TCRdb holds only in-frame clones, not every one. The data contain about 180,000 clones, more than 80% of them singletons. The sequenced sample was PBMCs or T cells enriched from blood (not recorded which). These receptor sequences come from a man in his forties or fifties who had recovered from COVID-19.

The count of this clone is one. V and J are TRBV30 and TRBJ2-7, with a possible D match to TRBD1 (5 bases). Germline V gives CDR1 GTSNPN, CDR2 SVGIG (reference sequence). The ends were cut back, 3 bases at V and 5 bases at J, with 17 bases in the middle. The CDR3 runs to 14 residues. CDR3 region: CAWRKTQGKNEQYF. The CDR3 bases are TGTGCCTGGAGGAAGACGCAGGGTAAGAACGAGCAGTACTTC.

This chain joins TRBV19 and TRBJ1-4; 7 positions match TRBD1. Germline V gene lookup returns CDR1 LNHDA and CDR2 SQIVND (reference sequence). The CDR3 extends over 17 amino acids. The junction had 12 bases not matched to a gene; V was cut back by 1 base and J by 7 bases. The CDR3 reads CASSIAPREGAREKLFF. CDR3 DNA sequence: TGTGCCAGTAGTATAGCCCCCCGTGAGGGGGCGCGTGAAAAACTGTTTTTT.

V usage is TRBV14 and J usage is TRBJ2-1; 10 bases line up with TRBD2. CDR1 SGHDN and CDR2 FVKESK come from the germline V gene. The CDR3 runs 21 residues. V lost 1 base to trimming and J lost 0 bases; unmatched junction nucleotides: 15. DNA for the CDR3: TGTGCCAGCAGCCAAGGGGACCCGGGACTAGCGTCATTAAGCTCCTACAATGAGCAGTTCTTC. Translating gives CASSQGDPGLASLSSYNEQFF.

This chain links TRBV10-1 with TRBJ1-6; 8 nucleotides align to TRBD1. The V gene end was trimmed by 4 bases and the J gene end by 8 bases; junction bases not matched to a gene: 1. Germline V lookup: CDR1 WNHNN, CDR2 SYGVQD (reference sequence). The CDR3 is 13 residues long. The DNA for the CDR3 is TGCGCCAGCAGTGTGGACAGGGATTCACCCCTCCACTTT. Protein: CASSVDRDSPLHF.

This rearrangement joins TRBV5-4 to TRBJ2-1, with D possibly matching TRBD2 (5 bases). V was trimmed by 3 bases and J by 4 bases, leaving 17 bases between them. The CDR3 totals 16 residues. CDR1 SGHNT and CDR2 YYREEE come from the germline V gene (reference sequence). The CDR3: CASSSLGLAMYNEQFF. CDR3 DNA: TGTGCCAGCAGCTCGTTGGGTCTAGCTATGTACAATGAGCAGTTCTTC.

This rearrangement joins TRBV21-1 to TRBJ1-2; TRBD1 is the table's D call and was not checked against the DNA. TRBV21-1 is shown as a pseudogene. The CDR3 has 15 residues. The chain's CDR3 is CASSKAGDDSRGYTF. CDR3 sequence (DNA): TGTGCCAGCAGCAAAGCTGGTGACGACAGCAGGGGCTACACCTTC.

This clone was seen only once. The chain joins TRBV27 to TRBJ1-1; no clear D. Germline CDR1 reads MNHEY; CDR2 reads SMNVEV (reference sequence). This CDR3 contains 16 residues. The V gene lost 1 base and the J gene lost 3 bases, with 15 bases spanning the gap. The CDR3 bases are TGTGCCAGCAGTTTATTAGCCCCCGCCGGGTACACTGAAGCTTTCTTT. Translation: CASSLLAPAGYTEAFF.

The rearrangement joins TRBV7-9 to TRBJ1-5; D gene uncertain. The ends were cut back, 5 bases at V and 0 bases at J, with 8 bases in the middle. The CDR3 spans 14 residues. The germline gives CDR1 SEHNR, CDR2 FQNEAQ (reference sequence). CDR3 bases: TGTGCCAGCAGCCCCGCTAATAGCAATCAGCCCCAGCATTTT. Translating gives CASSPANSNQPQHF.

V gene TRBV24-1 combines with J gene TRBJ1-5, with D perhaps matching TRBD1 (6 bases). The germline V and J ends were trimmed by 3 bases and 3 bases, with 11 bases remaining between them. CDR1 and CDR2 from the germline V gene are KGHDR and SFDVKD. The CDR3 runs to 15 residues. The CDR3 spells CATSDSRQVNQPQHF. CDR3 sequence (DNA): TGTGCCACCAGTGATAGCCGACAGGTCAATCAGCCCCAGCATTTT.

The chain employs TRBV6-5 and TRBJ1-4; D unclear. The CDR3 loop spans 14 amino acids. Germline assignment: CDR1 MNHEY and CDR2 SVGAGI. Between the trimmed V and J ends, which lost 7 bases and 8 bases, there was a span of 17 bases. The CDR3 bases are TGTGCCAGCATCAGTCGCCCCGCCGGGGAAAAACTGTTTTTT. Translated, it gives CASISRPAGEKLFF.

CDR3 sequence reads: CASSLKGQPQHF. The CDR3 nucleotides read TGTGCCAGCAGCCTAAAGGGGCAGCCCCAGCATTTT. The chain has TRBV3-1 (or the pseudogene TRBV3-2) and TRBJ1-5, with a tentative D call TRBD1 (5 bases). Per the germline V gene, CDR1 is LGHDT and CDR2 is YNNKEL (reference sequence). The CDR3 has 12 amino acids. Trimming took off 4 bases at V and 7 bases at J, with 8 bases between the two ends.

This clone was recorded only once. The V call is TRBV28, the J call TRBJ2-4, with D possibly matching TRBD2 (5 bases). Germline CDR1 reads MDHEN; CDR2 reads SYDVKM. This CDR3 is built from 15 residues. The V end was cut by 6 bases, the J end by 6 bases, with 18 bases between. CDR3 DNA: TGTGCCAGCAGATCTCTAGGAGAGGACTTAAACATTCAGTACTTC. It specifies CASRSLGEDLNIQYF. Using reference TRBV28 and TRBJ2-4 for the parts outside the CDR3, the full variable domain is DVKVTQSSRYLVKRTGEKVFLECVQDMDHENMFWYRQDPGLGLRLIYFSYDVKMKEKGDIPEGYSVSREKKERFSLILESASTNQTSMYLCASRSLGEDLNIQYFGAGTRLSVL.

The CDR3 is CASSTPAGGPIDTQYF. The CDR3 DNA reads TGTGCCAGCAGTACCCCGGCGGGAGGGCCTATAGATACGCAGTATTTT. The chain employs TRBV28 and TRBJ2-3; 9 bases match TRBD2. Germline CDR1 reads MDHEN; CDR2 reads SYDVKM. The CDR3 length is 16 residues. Trimming took 5 bases from V and 5 from J; bases not matched to a gene: 11.

This clone has just one count. J is TRBJ1-2 and V is TRBV15, with TRBD1 identical over 7 bases. The junction had 18 bases not matched to a gene; V was cut back by 2 bases and J by 9 bases. Germline CDR1 LNHNV, CDR2 YYDKDF (reference sequence). This CDR3 is built from 17 residues. This CDR3 is CATSRLGTESLRRSYTF. DNA for the CDR3: TGTGCCACCAGCAGACTCGGGACAGAAAGCCTTCGGAGGAGCTACACCTTC.

J is TRBJ2-7 and V is TRBV9, with 8 bases that match TRBD2. The germline gives CDR1 SGDLS, CDR2 YYNGEE. V gave up 3 bases and J gave up 6 bases; unmatched junction bases: 14. CDR3 length equals 16 residues. The CDR3 coding sequence is TGTGCCAGCAGCGGATCCGTGACGGGAGGGCCGACCGAGCAGTACTTC. Residues: CASSGSVTGGPTEQYF.

This chain uses TRBV5-1 with TRBJ2-7; 7 positions match TRBD1. Germline CDR1 and CDR2: SGHRS and YFSETQ. Losses at the gene ends were 5 bases for V and 1 base for J; bases not matched to a gene: 3. CDR3 length: 13 amino acids. The DNA of the CDR3 is TGCGCCAGCAGTATGGGACAGTCCTACGAGCAGTACTTC. This gives the protein CASSMGQSYEQYF.

This clone occurred once. This chain joins TRBV10-3 and TRBJ1-2, with a possible D match to TRBD1 (6 bases). This CDR3 region has 13 residues. CDR1 and CDR2 (germline): ENHRY, SYGVKD. The V end was cut by 6 bases, the J end by 1 base, with 9 bases between. CDR3 nucleotide sequence: TGTGCCATCAGCCGGGACAATAACTATGGCTACACCTTC. Translated: CAISRDNNYGYTF.

The chain combines TRBV7-8 with TRBJ1-1; no reliable D call. CDR1 is SGHVS, CDR2 FQNEAQ, per germline. There are 12 residues in the CDR3. Trimming cost V 8 bases and J 4 bases, with 11 bases left between them. Here the CDR3 DNA reads TGTGCCAGCGGTAGCGTTGGCACTGAAGCTTTCTTT. This gives the protein CASGSVGTEAFF.

This clone appeared once. The V call is TRBV24-1, the J call TRBJ2-5; 7 bases align to TRBD2. Germline CDR1 reads KGHDR; CDR2 reads SFDVKD. The J segment lost 2 bases and the V segment lost 4 bases, leaving 12 bases of the junction unmatched. This CDR3 contains 17 residues. The CDR3 sequence is CATSDPSGTKRQETQYF. The CDR3 DNA is TGTGCCACCAGTGACCCTTCGGGGACTAAACGGCAAGAGACCCAGTACTTC.

V usage is TRBV9 and J usage is TRBJ1-1; D gene ambiguous. This CDR3 has 17 amino acids. Germline CDR1 and CDR2: SGDLS and YYNGEE. Trimming took off 0 bases at V and 0 bases at J, with 15 bases between the two ends. CDR3 protein: CASSVDGPGSLNTEAFF. CDR3 nucleotides: TGTGCCAGCAGCGTAGATGGTCCGGGGAGTTTGAACACTGAAGCTTTCTTT.

This clone was detected once. This chain connects TRBV2 to TRBJ1-1; D unresolved. Germline assignment: CDR1 SNHLY and CDR2 FYNNEI. Trimming removed 8 bases from V and 3 bases from J, with 16 bases in between. The CDR3 loop spans 14 amino acids. The CDR3 bases are TGTGCCAGCGTGAGGAGGCTCCCAGACACTGAAGCTTTCTTT. Translated, it gives CASVRRLPDTEAFF.

This chain links TRBV11-1 with TRBJ1-3; D is undetermined. The CDR3 is 16 residues long. Trimming stripped 5 bases from V and 0 bases from J, with 14 bases between. The germline gives CDR1 SGHAT, CDR2 FQDESV (reference sequence). The DNA of the CDR3 is TGTGCCAGCAGCCCGCGGACTTTTGCCTCTGGAAACACCATATATTTT. Encoded protein: CASSPRTFASGNTIYF.

Written as DNA, the CDR3 is TGTGCCATCACCCAAGGACAGGGTTCAGATACGCAGTATTTT. It yields the protein CAITQGQGSDTQYF. The genes are TRBV10-3 and TRBJ2-3, with 8 bases fitting TRBD1. The CDR3 contains 14 residues. The trim removed 7 bases at V and 4 bases at J, leaving 7 bases unmatched. Germline CDR1 and CDR2: ENHRY and SYGVKD.

The genes are TRBV5-1 and TRBJ2-2; D possibly corresponds to TRBD1 (5 bases). From germline, CDR1 is SGHRS and CDR2 YFSETQ. Trimming left V 5 bases short and J 4 bases short, with 12 bases between. The CDR3 length is 14 residues. The CDR3 DNA reads TGCGCCAGCAGTCCCAGGGATGCCACCGGGGAGCTGTTTTTT. The encoded protein is CASSPRDATGELFF.

The J gene is TRBJ1-1, the V gene TRBV18, with 10 bases identical to TRBD1. V shed 1 base, J shed 5 bases, and the junction held 7 bases outside the gene matches. The CDR3 extends over 16 amino acids. Per the germline V gene, CDR1 is KGHSH and CDR2 is LQKENI. The CDR3 is CASSPRQGAQDTEAFF. The CDR3 DNA reads as TGTGCCAGCTCACCACGACAGGGGGCCCAAGATACTGAAGCTTTCTTT.